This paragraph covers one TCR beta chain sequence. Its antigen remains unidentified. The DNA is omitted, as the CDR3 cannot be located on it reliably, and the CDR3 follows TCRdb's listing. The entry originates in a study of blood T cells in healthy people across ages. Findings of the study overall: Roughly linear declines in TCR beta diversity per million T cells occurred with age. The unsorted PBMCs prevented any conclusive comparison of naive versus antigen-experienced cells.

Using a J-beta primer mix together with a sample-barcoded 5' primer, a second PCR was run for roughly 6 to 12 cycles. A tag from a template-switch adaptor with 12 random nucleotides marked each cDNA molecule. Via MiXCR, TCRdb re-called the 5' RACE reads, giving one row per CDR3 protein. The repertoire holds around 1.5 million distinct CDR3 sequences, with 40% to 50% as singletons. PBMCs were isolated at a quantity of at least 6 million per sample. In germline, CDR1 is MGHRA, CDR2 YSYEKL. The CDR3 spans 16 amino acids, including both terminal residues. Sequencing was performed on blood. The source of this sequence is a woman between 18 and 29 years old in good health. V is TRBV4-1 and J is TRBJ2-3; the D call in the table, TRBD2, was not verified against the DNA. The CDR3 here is CASSQGVAGGIDTLYF.